The 17 T cell receptor beta chains below come from one sample, sequenced in a study of blood T cell repertoires in COVID-19. Some clones are missing from TCRdb's copy, which holds only in-frame ones; the method was immunoSEQ multiplex PCR. This sample has a few hundred thousand clones, with around 89% found just once. Material for sequencing was peripheral blood. Every receptor here comes from a woman aged 25 to 45 who had recovered from COVID-19.

The chain has TRBV11-2 and TRBJ1-4; D gene unclear. Germline assignment: CDR1 SGHAT and CDR2 FQNNGV. V was clipped by 3 bases and J by 8 bases, with 13 bases between them. CDR3 size: 14 residues. CDR3 in DNA: TGTGCCAGCAGCTTGTCCATCTTCGGGGAAAAACTGTTTTTT. As protein: CASSLSIFGEKLFF. The full variable domain, its missing parts supplied by reference TRBV11-2 and TRBJ1-4, is EAGVAQSPRYKIIEKRQSVAFWCNPISGHATLYWYQQILGQGPKLLIQFQNNGVVDDSQLPKDRFSAERLKGVDSTLKIQPAKLEDSAVYLCASSLSIFGEKLFFGSGTQLSVL.

Only one count was recorded for this clone. V usage is TRBV28 and J usage is TRBJ1-3; perhaps TRBD1 as D (5 bases). Germline V gene data show CDR1 as MDHEN and CDR2 as SYDVKM. The V end was cut by 10 bases, the J end by 2 bases, with 12 bases between. CDR3 length equals 13 residues. The DNA of the CDR3 is TGTGCCACCAGGGAGGGGCCTGGAAACACCATATATTTT. Amino acid sequence: CATREGPGNTIYF.

The chain joins TRBV28 to TRBJ2-2; a weak D match, TRBD2 (6 bases). Germline CDR1 MDHEN, CDR2 SYDVKM. V was clipped by 6 bases and J by 3 bases, with 14 bases between them. This CDR3 is 15 amino acids long. The CDR3 nucleotides are TGTGCCAGCAGCAACGCCGGGACTTACACCGGGGAGCTGTTTTTT. Encoded protein: CASSNAGTYTGELFF.

This chain links TRBV12-5 with TRBJ2-1; TRBD1 is a possible D gene (6 bases). V was shortened by 7 bases and J by 5 bases, with 15 bases between the two germline ends. The V gene's germline CDR1 is LGHNT and CDR2 FRNRAP. CDR3 length: 14 amino acids. CDR3 sequence reads: CASARGHVDNEQFF. CDR3 in DNA: TGTGCTAGTGCCCGGGGACATGTGGACAATGAGCAGTTCTTC.

The V and J genes are TRBV7-3 and TRBJ2-2; 7 bases map to TRBD2. The CDR3 is 15 amino acids. Germline lookup yields CDR1 SGHTA and CDR2 FQGTGA. The trim removed 5 bases at V and 7 bases at J, leaving 10 bases unmatched. The CDR3 sequence is CASSPSREAIGELFF. For the CDR3, the DNA is TGTGCCAGCAGCCCGTCCCGGGAGGCGATCGGGGAGCTGTTTTTT.

The sample holds a few counts of this clone. V is TRBV7-9 and J is TRBJ1-4; 8 bases are shared with TRBD1. The CDR3 has 15 residues. The J segment lost 3 bases and the V segment lost 4 bases, leaving 4 bases of the junction unmatched. Germline V gene sequence: CDR1 SEHNR, CDR2 FQNEAQ (reference sequence). CDR3 loop: CASSWQGAANEKLFF. DNA for the CDR3: TGTGCCAGCAGCTGGCAGGGGGCAGCTAATGAAAAACTGTTTTTT.

This clone showed up just once. This sequence joins TRBV5-4 and TRBJ2-1; D perhaps matches TRBD1 (6 bases). The V and J ends lost 0 bases and 3 bases respectively, with 10 bases between them. The CDR3 is 15 amino acids. Germline V gene sequence: CDR1 SGHNT, CDR2 YYREEE (reference sequence). Written as DNA, the CDR3 is TGTGCCAGCAGCTTGGTATTAGGGGGCTACAATGAGCAGTTCTTC. It encodes CASSLVLGGYNEQFF.

The chain recombines TRBV15 with TRBJ1-2; possibly TRBD1 for D (5 bases). Trimming stripped 5 bases from V and 3 bases from J, with 16 bases between. There are 15 residues in the CDR3. Germline values: CDR1 LNHNV, CDR2 YYDKDF (reference sequence). In DNA form, the CDR3 reads TGTGCCACCAGCGGGATGGGGGGGACGGACTATGGCTACACCTTC. Amino acid sequence: CATSGMGGTDYGYTF.

The chain recombines TRBV4-2 with TRBJ2-5; 9 positions agree with TRBD2. Germline CDR1 and CDR2: LGHNA and YNFKEQ. Trimming took 1 base from V and 2 from J; bases not matched to a gene: 11. The CDR3 length is 18 residues. The CDR3 here is CASSQVRGGNVGQETQYF. CDR3 coding DNA: TGTGCCAGCAGCCAAGTGCGGGGGGGCAACGTGGGTCAAGAGACCCAGTACTTC.

The V and J genes are TRBV7-8 and TRBJ1-2; 12 bases align to TRBD1. J was trimmed by 1 base and V by 4 bases; bases with no gene match: 13. From germline, CDR1 is SGHVS and CDR2 FQNEAQ. The CDR3 covers 19 residues. DNA for the CDR3: TGTGCCAGCAGCTCATACCCAGTGGGACAGGGGGCCGTTAACTATGGCTACACCTTC. Translated: CASSSYPVGQGAVNYGYTF. The complete variable domain, with remaining parts taken from reference TRBV7-8 and TRBJ1-2, reads GAGVSQSPRYKVAKRGQDVALRCDPISGHVSLFWYQQALGQGPEFLTYFQNEAQLDKSGLPSDRFFAERPEGSVSTLKIQRTQQEDSAVYLCASSSYPVGQGAVNYGYTFGSGTRLTVV.

The V gene is TRBV5-1, the J gene TRBJ2-3; TRBD2 matches 7 bases. This CDR3 spans 15 amino acids. V dropped 6 bases and J dropped 0; count of bases not matched to a gene: 7. CDR1 is SGHRS and CDR2 is YFSETQ in the germline V gene. The CDR3 region is CASNDPSGSTDTQYF. The CDR3 DNA is TGCGCCAGCAACGACCCTAGCGGTAGCACAGATACGCAGTATTTT.

The chain is built from TRBV28 and TRBJ1-5; 8 bases line up with TRBD1. The CDR3 runs to 14 residues. Germline V gene data show CDR1 as MDHEN and CDR2 as SYDVKM. V trimming: 8 bases; J trimming: 5 bases; junction bases outside the gene matches: 8. CDR3 nucleotide sequence: TGTGCCAGCTCCCAGGGGGCTTTCGATCAGCCCCAGCATTTT. This codes for CASSQGAFDQPQHF.

V gene TRBV28 combines with J gene TRBJ1-5, with 11 positions matching TRBD1. Germline CDR1 MDHEN, CDR2 SYDVKM. This CDR3 region has 15 residues. V gave up 3 bases and J gave up 7 bases; unmatched junction bases: 5. Here the CDR3 reads CASSFGQGAWQPQHF. The CDR3 DNA reads TGTGCCAGCAGTTTCGGACAGGGGGCTTGGCAGCCCCAGCATTTT.

This chain connects TRBV2 to TRBJ1-1; tentative D call: TRBD1 (5 bases). Trimming took off 6 bases at V and 5 bases at J, with 19 bases between the two ends. This CDR3 has 15 residues. Germline CDR1 reads SNHLY; CDR2 reads FYNNEI. The CDR3 reads CASRPQAGRGTEAFF. The CDR3 DNA reads as TGTGCCAGCAGACCTCAGGCGGGGCGCGGGACTGAAGCTTTCTTT.

The rearrangement uses TRBV7-9 and TRBJ1-4; D call uncertain. Per the germline V gene, CDR1 is SEHNR and CDR2 is FQNEAQ (reference sequence). The V and J ends lost 5 bases and 0 bases respectively, with 13 bases between them. There are 16 residues in the CDR3. The CDR3 spells CASSPPVAATNEKLFF. The CDR3 coding sequence is TGTGCCAGCAGCCCACCAGTCGCTGCAACTAATGAAAAACTGTTTTTT.

The chain couples TRBV29-1 to TRBJ1-5, with 8 bases lining up with TRBD1. Looked up from germline, CDR1 is SQVTM and CDR2 is ANQGSEA. The junction had 2 bases not matched to a gene; V was cut back by 6 bases and J by 1 base. The CDR3 totals 13 residues. CDR3 region: CSVRQGSNQPQHF. Written as DNA, the CDR3 is TGCAGCGTCAGACAGGGGAGCAATCAGCCCCAGCATTTT.

This sequence joins TRBV2 and TRBJ1-5; 7 nucleotides line up with TRBD1. CDR3 length equals 13 residues. The germline V gene has CDR1 SNHLY and CDR2 FYNNEI. With 7 bases clipped from V and 4 bases from J, the junction kept 4 bases outside the gene matches. CDR3 DNA: TGTGCCAGCAAGGGACAGATGAATCAGCCCCAGCATTTT. Its protein product is CASKGQMNQPQHF. The complete variable domain, with remaining parts taken from reference TRBV2 and TRBJ1-5, reads EPEVTQTPSHQVTQMGQEVILRCVPISNHLYFYWYRQILGQKVEFLVSFYNNEISEKSEIFDDQFSVERPDGSNFTLKIRSTKLEDSAMYFCASKGQMNQPQHFGDGTRLSIL.